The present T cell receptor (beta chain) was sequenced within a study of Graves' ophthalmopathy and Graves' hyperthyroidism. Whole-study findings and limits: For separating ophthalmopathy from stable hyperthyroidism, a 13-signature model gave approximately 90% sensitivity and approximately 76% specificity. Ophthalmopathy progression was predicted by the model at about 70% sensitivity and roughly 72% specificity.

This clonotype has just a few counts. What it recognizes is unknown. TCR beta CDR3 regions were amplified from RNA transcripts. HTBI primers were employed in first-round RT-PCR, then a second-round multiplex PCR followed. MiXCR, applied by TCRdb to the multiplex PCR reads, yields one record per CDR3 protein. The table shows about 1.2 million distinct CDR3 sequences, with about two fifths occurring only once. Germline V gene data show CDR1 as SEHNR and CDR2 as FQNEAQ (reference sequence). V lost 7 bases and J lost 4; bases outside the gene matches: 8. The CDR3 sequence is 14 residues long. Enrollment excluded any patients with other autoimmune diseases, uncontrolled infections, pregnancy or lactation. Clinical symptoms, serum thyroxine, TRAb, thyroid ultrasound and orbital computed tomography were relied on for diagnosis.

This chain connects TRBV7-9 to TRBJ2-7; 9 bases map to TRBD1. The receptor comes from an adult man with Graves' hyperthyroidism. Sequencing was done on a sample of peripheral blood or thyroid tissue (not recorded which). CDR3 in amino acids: CASTRTGDIYEQYF. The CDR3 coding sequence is TGTGCCAGCACCAGGACAGGGGACATTTACGAGCAGTACTTC.